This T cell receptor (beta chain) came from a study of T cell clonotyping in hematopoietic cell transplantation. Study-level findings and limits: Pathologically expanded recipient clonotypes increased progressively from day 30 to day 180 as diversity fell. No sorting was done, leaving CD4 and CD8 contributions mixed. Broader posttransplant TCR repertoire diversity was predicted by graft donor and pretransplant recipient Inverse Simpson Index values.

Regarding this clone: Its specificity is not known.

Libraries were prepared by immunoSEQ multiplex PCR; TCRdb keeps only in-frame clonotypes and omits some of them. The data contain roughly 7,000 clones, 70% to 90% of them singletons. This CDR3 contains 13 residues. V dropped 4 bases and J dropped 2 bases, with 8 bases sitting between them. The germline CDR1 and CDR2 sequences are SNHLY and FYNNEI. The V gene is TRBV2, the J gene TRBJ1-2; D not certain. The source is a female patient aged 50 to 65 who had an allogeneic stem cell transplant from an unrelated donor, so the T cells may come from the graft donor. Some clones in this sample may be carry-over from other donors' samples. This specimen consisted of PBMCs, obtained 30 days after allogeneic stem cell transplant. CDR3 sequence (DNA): TGTGCCAGCAGTGCGCCGGGGAACTATGGCTACACCTTC. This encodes CASSAPGNYGYTF.